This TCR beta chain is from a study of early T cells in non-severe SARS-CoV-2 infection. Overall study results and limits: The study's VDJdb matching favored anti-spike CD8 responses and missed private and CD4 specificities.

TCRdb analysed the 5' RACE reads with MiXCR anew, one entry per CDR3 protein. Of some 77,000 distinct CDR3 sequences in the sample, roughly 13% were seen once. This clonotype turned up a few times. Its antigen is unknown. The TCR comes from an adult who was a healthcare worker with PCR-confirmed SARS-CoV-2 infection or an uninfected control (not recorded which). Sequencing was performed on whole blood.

This CDR3 is CASSPTGLSYEQYF. CDR3 coding DNA: TGTGCCAGCAGCCCAACGGGGCTATCCTACGAGCAGTACTTC. V and J are TRBV7-6 and TRBJ2-7; D is tentatively TRBD1 or TRBD2 (5 bases each). The CDR3 length is 14 residues. V was pared by 5 bases and J by 1 base, with 12 bases between. Germline V gene sequence: CDR1 SGHVS, CDR2 FNYEAQ.